Listed below are T cell receptor beta chains from one sample, sequenced in a study of blood T cell repertoires in COVID-19. Sequencing was performed with immunoSEQ multiplex PCR; in TCRdb, only in-frame clones are kept and a portion is missing. This sample yields tens of thousands of clones, of which roughly four fifths are seen a single time; approximately 10% belongs to the top ten. The sequenced material came from peripheral blood. These receptors were obtained from a human donor in a cohort sampled during active COVID-19. CDR3s leave out the opening cysteine and the closing phenylalanine or tryptophan.

cdr3_aa v_call
AWSVQPTGELF TRBV30
ASSWTDANYGYT TRBV2
ASSSGLDNEQF TRBV7-6
RGGSSGGYT TRBV20-1
ASSQGLVLAGGVTDTQY TRBV3-1/TRBV3-2
ASSFGWQSSPDTQY TRBV11-2
AWSSTSGPYNEQF TRBV30
AWGTGGQSSNQPQH TRBV30
ASSDGTSGGAAETQY TRBV9
ASRTAGAGGTDTQY TRBV19
AISGGALNTEAF TRBV10-3
SVASGDYTEAF TRBV29-1
ASSETGTGNTIY TRBV28
ASSLRGGPNTEAF TRBV7-3
ASSLGGLAGGPSTDTQY TRBV5-4
ASSEGGVGETQY TRBV6-1
ASRAGTARNQPQH TRBV2